This record covers a single TCR beta chain. Its target is unknown. Trimming took 6 bases from V and 8 from J; bases not matched to a gene: 6. The CDR3 is 12 amino acids. Germline values: CDR1 MDHEN, CDR2 SYDVKM. Some clones are missing from TCRdb's copy, which holds only in-frame ones; the method was immunoSEQ multiplex PCR. Found here are thousands of clones, about 90% of them singletons; the top ten hold about 12%. The time point is: 10-day in vitro stimulation with candidate neoantigen peptide 7. Seven ELISpot-reactive neoantigen peptides each drove a roughly eleven-day in vitro stimulation. A no-peptide control culture served as baseline for clone fold changes. These data originate in a study of PD-1 blockade in mismatch repair-deficient tumors. Study observations and caveats: Approximately 130 unique blood TCRs came from expansion to three of seven peptides. Rapid post-treatment expansion, then contraction, generally preceding radiologic response, marked tumor-resident clones.

Sample: cells cultured in vitro, taken from a patient treated with pembrolizumab. The gene calls are TRBV28 and TRBJ1-2; TRBD1 matches at 7 bases. The sequence was obtained from an adult with mismatch repair-deficient cancer. The DNA for the CDR3 is TGTGCCAGCAGGCTTAACAGGGGAGGCTACACCTTC. It translates to CASRLNRGGYTF.